This TCR beta chain was retrieved from a study of Graves' ophthalmopathy and Graves' hyperthyroidism. Study-wide results and caveats: The model predicted ophthalmopathy progression with over 60% sensitivity and approximately 72% specificity.

Included hyperthyroidism patients were aged 18 to 65 and newly diagnosed (under 2 months' duration). V lost 8 bases to trimming and J lost 8 bases, with 15 bases between them. The germline CDR1 and CDR2 sequences are SQVTM and ANQGSEA. This CDR3 region has 11 residues. Amplifying from RNA transcripts, the study obtained TCR beta CDR3 regions. First-round RT-PCR employed HTBI primers, with a second-round multiplex PCR after it. TCRdb reanalysed the multiplex PCR reads using MiXCR and keeps one entry per CDR3 protein. The sample contains around 1.1 million distinct CDR3 sequences, around a third of which appear only once. Points on this clonotype: Its antigen is currently unknown.

The sample taken for sequencing was peripheral blood or thyroid tissue (not recorded which). The chain carries TRBV29-1 and TRBJ1-1; TRBD1 might be the D (6 bases). The sequence derives from an adult man with Graves' hyperthyroidism. CDR3 nucleotide sequence: TGCAGCTTATTTAGAGACAGGGAAGCTTTCTTT. As protein: CSLFRDREAFF.